This TCR beta chain was observed in a study of low-dose radiotherapy and immunotherapy resistance in tumors. This clonotype has a count of ten or more. Sample time point: before trial treatment. Gene-specific TRAV and TRBV primers were used for first-strand cDNA, covering alpha and beta chains. TCRs underwent 15 to 20 PCR cycles of amplification with a constant-region primer and V-primer adapter. TCRdb re-called the reads with MiXCR, one entry per CDR3 protein. This table holds some 82,000 distinct CDR3 sequences, approximately 20% found once. Sequencing used PBMCs, obtained before treatment. The receptor was derived from a male donor with prostate cancer.

The CDR3 sequence: CASSAQVLGLAGQETQYF. CDR3 nucleotide sequence: TGTGCCAGCAGCGCCCAAGTATTGGGACTAGCGGGGCAAGAGACCCAGTACTTC. This rearrangement joins TRBV9 to TRBJ2-5; 13 bases agree with TRBD2. With 3 bases clipped from V and 2 bases from J, the junction kept 10 bases outside the gene matches. This CDR3 is built from 18 residues. CDR1 SGDLS and CDR2 YYNGEE come from the germline V gene.